This T cell receptor (beta chain) was found in a study of T cell repertoires in cytomegalovirus infection. On the study more broadly: Indications of both CMV infection and matching HLA type were provided by public TCR beta signatures.

General study results and limits: There were HLA-C-restricted CMV-specific TCR beta clonotypes dominating the ex vivo response.

The CDR3 has 17 amino acids. Germline CDR1 is SGHNT and CDR2 is YYREEE (reference sequence). V lost 3 bases, J lost 4 bases, and 14 bases stayed unmatched. TCRdb itself ran the reads through MiXCR, one entry per CDR3 protein. This sample has roughly 120,000 distinct CDR3 sequences, with 25% to 35% found just once. On this clonotype itself: The antigen remains unidentified.

This receptor was obtained from a human donor in good health (CMV status not recorded). Some clones in this sample may be carry-over from other donors' samples. Sample: CD8+ T cells from cultured PBMCs, taken from culture after CMV antigen stimulation. This chain links TRBV5-4 with TRBJ1-2; 8 nucleotides line up with TRBD1. The CDR3 loop is CASSSWTGIFQGYGYTF. The CDR3, as DNA: TGTGCCAGCAGCTCATGGACAGGGATCTTCCAGGGCTATGGCTACACCTTC.